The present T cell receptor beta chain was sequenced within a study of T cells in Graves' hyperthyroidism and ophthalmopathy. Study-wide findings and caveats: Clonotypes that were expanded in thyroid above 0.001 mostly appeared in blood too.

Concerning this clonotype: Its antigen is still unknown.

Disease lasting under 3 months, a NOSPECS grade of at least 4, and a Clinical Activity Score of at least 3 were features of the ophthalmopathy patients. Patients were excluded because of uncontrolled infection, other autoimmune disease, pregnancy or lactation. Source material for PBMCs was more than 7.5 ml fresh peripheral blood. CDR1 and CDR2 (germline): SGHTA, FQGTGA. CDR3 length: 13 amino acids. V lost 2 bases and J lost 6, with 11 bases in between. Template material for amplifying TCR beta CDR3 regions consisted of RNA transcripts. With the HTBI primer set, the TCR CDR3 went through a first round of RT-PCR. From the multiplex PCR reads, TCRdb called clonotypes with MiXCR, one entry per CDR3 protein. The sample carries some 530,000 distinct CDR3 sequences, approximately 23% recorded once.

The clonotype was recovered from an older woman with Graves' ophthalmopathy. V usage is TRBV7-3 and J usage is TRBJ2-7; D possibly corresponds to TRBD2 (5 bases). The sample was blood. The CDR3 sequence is CASSLGPGSEQYF. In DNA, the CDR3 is TGTGCCAGCAGCTTAGGTCCGGGGTCCGAGCAGTACTTC.